Below, one T cell receptor beta chain is given with its context. Its specificity is unknown. This specimen belongs to a study of vaccination effects on CD4 cells after COVID-19. Clones were sequenced by immunoSEQ multiplex PCR, and TCRdb holds only the in-frame ones, with some missing. The sample lists 63,000 or so clones; around 70% were seen once. ViraFEST expansion of antigen-specific CD4+ T cells with viral peptide pools preceded sequencing. Cultured cells yielded isolated CD4+ T cells after around 9 days. The person was diagnosed with PCR-confirmed SARS-CoV-2 infection between March and December 2020. The length of the CDR3 is 19 residues. J was trimmed by 6 bases and V by 1 base; bases with no gene match: 14. From germline, CDR1 is KGHSH and CDR2 LQKENI.

This TCR was sampled from a human donor who had a prior SARS-CoV-2 infection. Sequenced material: CD4+ T cells from PBMCs cultured with HIV peptides, taken before COVID-19 vaccination. Subset reported: HIV-1 Nef peptide pool negative control/reference culture. V gene TRBV18 combines with J gene TRBJ2-7, with 14 positions matching TRBD2. CDR3 sequence (DNA): TGTGCCAGCTCACCACTGGCAGGGGGGACTAGCGGGAGTAAGTTCGAGCAGTACTTC. Its protein is CASSPLAGGTSGSKFEQYF.